This TCR beta chain was profiled in a study of human T cells and chemical hapten exposure. TCRdb called the RACE reads again in MiXCR, with one record for every CDR3 protein. The sample holds some 94,000 distinct CDR3 sequences, around an eighth seen once. This clonotype appeared many times. The antigen is undetermined. The CDR3 has 11 amino acids. Time point noted: patch test 1, 2 weeks after DPC sensitization. The treatment: therapeutic diphenylcyclopropenone sensitization with weekly scalp DPC. Non-pregnant alopecia patients aged 18 to 70, suitable for DPC therapy. Findings and limits, study-wide: The number of TCRs above 1 in 1000 frequency did not change after DPC sensitization. Controls formed significantly fewer large CDR3 similarity clusters than expanded TCRs did.

This receptor was obtained from a woman aged 40 to 49 with alopecia areata. Some clones in this sample may be carry-over from other donors' samples. The gene calls are TRBV21-1 and TRBJ2-3. TRBV21-1 is noted as a pseudogene. The sample here was whole blood, taken in connection with sensitization to the hapten diphenylcyclopropenone (DPC). In DNA, the CDR3 is TGTGCCAGCACCCACACAGATACGCAGTATTTT. Residues: CASTHTDTQYF.